The 3 T cell receptor beta chains given below trace back to one sample, sequenced in a study of T cell clones after liver transplantation. Here immunoSEQ multiplex PCR was the method, and the copy in TCRdb shows in-frame clones only, minus some. The sample consists of fewer than 65,000 clones, roughly nine tenths of them appearing once. The source was CD8+ T cells from blood, collected 12 months after liver transplant. Every receptor here comes from a human patient who received a liver transplant. Certain T cells may be donor cells from the graft.

This sequence joins TRBV13 and TRBJ1-4; D remains unclear. The CDR3 runs 13 residues. The germline gives CDR1 PRHDT, CDR2 FYEKMQ (reference sequence). The V gene lost 10 bases and the J gene lost 1 base, with 10 bases spanning the gap. The CDR3 is CATWTETNEKLFF. The CDR3 DNA reads as TGTGCCACTTGGACGGAAACTAATGAAAAACTGTTTTTT.

The chain employs TRBV5-1 and TRBJ2-5; 11 bases are shared with TRBD2. This CDR3 has 17 residues. V lost 2 bases, J lost 1 base, and 7 bases stayed unmatched. Germline CDR1 and CDR2: SGHRS and YFSETQ. The CDR3 sequence is CASSFGNSGRVQETQYF. CDR3 coding DNA: TGCGCCAGCAGCTTCGGGAATAGCGGGAGGGTCCAAGAGACCCAGTACTTC. Filled out from reference TRBV5-1 and TRBJ2-5, the complete variable domain reads KAGVTQTPRYLIKTRGQQVTLSCSPISGHRSVSWYQQTPGQGLQFLFEYFSETQRNKGNFPGRFSGRQFSNSRSEMNVSTLELGDSALYLCASSFGNSGRVQETQYFGPGTRLLVL.

This chain uses TRBV5-6 with TRBJ1-1; a weak D match, TRBD1 (5 bases). Germline V CDR1 and CDR2: SGHDT, YYEEEE. CDR3 length: 16 amino acids. Trimming took off 0 bases at V and 0 bases at J, with 12 bases between the two ends. The CDR3 DNA reads as TGTGCCAGCAGCTTGGGGTGGGGCGGCATGAACACTGAAGCTTTCTTT. Translated: CASSLGWGGMNTEAFF. Together with reference TRBV5-6 and TRBJ1-1, the CDR3 gives the full variable domain: DAGVTQSPTHLIKTRGQQVTLRCSPKSGHDTVSWYQQALGQGPQFIFQYYEEEERQRGNFPDRFSGHQFPNYSSELNVNALLLGDSALYLCASSLGWGGMNTEAFFGQGTRLTVV.